One sample yielded the 19 T cell receptor beta chains listed below, sequenced in a study of blood T cell repertoires in COVID-19. The assay was immunoSEQ multiplex PCR, and TCRdb's table has in-frame clones only and misses some. In the table there are 95,000 to 150,000 clones, 92% of which are singletons. Sequencing was performed on peripheral blood. These receptors came from a man aged 50 or older with COVID-19, enrolled during active disease.

This clone occurred once. The genes are TRBV10-2 and TRBJ2-3, with D maybe TRBD2 (6 bases). V was cut by 3 bases and J by 6 bases, with 16 bases left in between. This CDR3 has 15 amino acids. CDR1 WSHSY and CDR2 SAAADI come from the germline V gene. The CDR3 sequence: CASSEHSAGPDTQYF. The CDR3 DNA sequence: TGCGCCAGCAGTGAACACTCAGCGGGCCCTGATACGCAGTATTTT.

This chain links TRBV4-2 with TRBJ2-7, with a weak D call TRBD1 (6 bases). The CDR3 sequence is 17 residues long. Trimming removed 5 bases from V and 5 bases from J, with 25 bases in between. The germline CDR1 and CDR2 sequences are LGHNA and YNFKEQ. CDR3 DNA sequence: TGTGCCAGCAGCACTCCGGAGATCCGGCAGGGGCTGGACGAGCAGTACGTC. Translated, it gives CASSTPEIRQGLDEQYV.

Only one count was recorded for this clone. The rearrangement joins TRBV2 to TRBJ2-7, with TRBD2 matching over 13 bases. CDR1 and CDR2 (germline): SNHLY, FYNNEI. Trimming removed 4 bases from V and 6 bases from J; junction bases left unmatched: 3. CDR3 length: 14 residues. In DNA, the CDR3 is TGTGCCAGCAGTGGGACTAGCGGGAGTTCCGAGCAGTACTTC. Translated: CASSGTSGSSEQYF.

This clone was found a few times. The chain couples TRBV19 to TRBJ2-3, with D unresolved. The germline V and J ends were trimmed by 5 bases and 4 bases, with 7 bases remaining between them. The germline gives CDR1 LNHDA, CDR2 SQIVND (reference sequence). CDR3 length: 12 residues. CDR3 protein: CASSPHSDTQYF. In DNA, the CDR3 is TGTGCCAGTAGTCCGCACTCAGATACGCAGTATTTT.

V is TRBV2 and J is TRBJ1-4; 7 bases match TRBD1. The CDR3 extends over 13 amino acids. Germline CDR1 SNHLY, CDR2 FYNNEI. V lost 6 bases, J lost 6 bases, and 4 bases stayed unmatched. The CDR3 sequence: CASRKTGDEKLFF. The CDR3 coding sequence is TGTGCCAGCAGGAAAACAGGGGATGAAAAACTGTTTTTT.

The chain is built from TRBV6-5 and TRBJ2-2, with TRBD1 matching 8 bases. Germline V lookup: CDR1 MNHEY, CDR2 SVGAGI. The V segment lost 6 bases and the J segment 4 bases; nucleotides outside the gene matches: 4. The CDR3 is 14 residues long. The CDR3 is CASSGDRTTGELFF. CDR3 coding DNA: TGTGCCAGCAGCGGGGACAGGACCACCGGGGAGCTGTTTTTT.

The chain combines TRBV6-2 or TRBV6-3 with TRBJ2-7; 11 nucleotides match TRBD2. CDR3 length: 16 amino acids. Germline CDR1 reads MNHEY; CDR2 reads SVGEGT. V trimming: 5 bases; J trimming: 2 bases; junction bases outside the gene matches: 8. The CDR3 is CASSTLGLAVPYEQYF. CDR3 nucleotide sequence: TGTGCCAGCAGTACCTTGGGACTAGCGGTCCCCTACGAGCAGTACTTC.

This chain connects TRBV5-1 to TRBJ2-7; a possible D gene is TRBD1 (5 bases). The V gene lost 4 bases and the J gene lost 0 bases, with 14 bases spanning the gap. This CDR3 has 15 residues. Germline CDR1 SGHRS, CDR2 YFSETQ. CDR3 sequence: CASSLKDTSSYEQYF. The DNA of the CDR3 is TGCGCCAGCAGCCTGAAGGACACGAGCTCCTACGAGCAGTACTTC. Full variable domain (outside the CDR3, taken from reference TRBV5-1 and TRBJ2-7): KAGVTQTPRYLIKTRGQQVTLSCSPISGHRSVSWYQQTPGQGLQFLFEYFSETQRNKGNFPGRFSGRQFSNSRSEMNVSTLELGDSALYLCASSLKDTSSYEQYFGPGTRLTVT.

The chain is built from TRBV18 and TRBJ2-7, with a tentative D call TRBD2 (5 bases). V lost 3 bases, J lost 7 bases, and 7 bases lay in between. This CDR3 has 11 residues. Germline V CDR1 and CDR2: KGHSH, LQKENI. The CDR3: CASSPGGEQYF. The CDR3 DNA reads as TGTGCCAGCTCACCCGGCGGGGAGCAGTACTTC.

The chain joins TRBV10-3 to TRBJ1-6; 10 nucleotides line up with TRBD1. Germline CDR1 and CDR2: ENHRY and SYGVKD. The CDR3 has 16 amino acids. V shed 2 bases, J shed 6 bases, and the junction held 4 bases outside the gene matches. The chain's CDR3 is CAISERRDRGNSPLHF. The CDR3 DNA sequence: TGTGCCATCAGTGAGCGCCGGGACAGGGGTAATTCACCCCTCCACTTT.

This clone was found once. The genes are TRBV19 and TRBJ2-1; 7 nucleotides match TRBD1. The CDR3 length is 15 residues. Trimming took 6 bases from V and 2 from J; bases not matched to a gene: 7. Per the germline V gene, CDR1 is LNHDA and CDR2 is SQIVND (reference sequence). For the CDR3, the DNA is TGTGCCAGTAGACAACAGGGGTCCCCCTACAATGAGCAGTTCTTC. Protein sequence: CASRQQGSPYNEQFF. The variable domain in full, completed from reference TRBV19 and TRBJ2-1, reads DGGITQSPKYLFRKEGQNVTLSCEQNLNHDAMYWYRQDPGQGLRLIYYSQIVNDFQKGDIAEGYSVSREKKESFPLTVTSAQKNPTAFYLCASRQQGSPYNEQFFGPGTRLTVL.

The genes are TRBV28 and TRBJ1-6; tentatively, D is TRBD1 (6 bases). This CDR3 spans 12 amino acids. Germline loops: CDR1 MDHEN, CDR2 SYDVKM. Trimming cost V 5 bases and J 14 bases, with 13 bases left between them. The CDR3 protein is CASSTGFLALHF. CDR3 sequence (DNA): TGTGCCAGCAGTACAGGGTTTCTGGCCCTCCACTTT.

The chain has TRBV18 and TRBJ2-7, with 8 bases that match TRBD1. Germline loops: CDR1 KGHSH, CDR2 LQKENI. This CDR3 is built from 15 residues. V lost 3 bases and J lost 1; bases outside the gene matches: 5. CDR3 in DNA: TGTGCCAGCTCACCCGGACAGGGTCGTTCCTACGAGCAGTACGTC. As protein: CASSPGQGRSYEQYV.

The chain has TRBV19 and TRBJ1-5, with TRBD1 matching 10 bases. The trim removed 5 bases at V and 2 bases at J, leaving 6 bases unmatched. Germline V gene lookup returns CDR1 LNHDA and CDR2 SQIVND (reference sequence). CDR3 size: 16 residues. CDR3 DNA: TGTGCCAGTAGTGCGACAGGGGGCGCGGGCAATCAGCCCCAGCATTTT. Translating it yields CASSATGGAGNQPQHF.

The gene calls are TRBV3-1 (or the pseudogene TRBV3-2) and TRBJ2-2; TRBD2 might be the D (5 bases). Germline V gene lookup returns CDR1 LGHDT and CDR2 YNNKEL (reference sequence). V dropped 0 bases and J dropped 0 bases, with 11 bases sitting between them. The CDR3 contains 17 residues. This chain's CDR3 is CASSQDSGNSNTGELFF. The CDR3 nucleotides read TGTGCCAGCAGCCAAGATTCGGGGAATTCGAACACCGGGGAGCTGTTTTTT.

The DNA of the CDR3 is TGTGCCAGTAGGTTGGGGACTCCAGACACCGGGGAGCTGTTTTTT. It is translated as CASRLGTPDTGELFF. The chain joins TRBV19 to TRBJ2-2; the D gene is possibly TRBD2 (6 bases). Trimming left V 6 bases short and J 3 bases short, with 14 bases between. Per the germline V gene, CDR1 is LNHDA and CDR2 is SQIVND (reference sequence). The CDR3 loop spans 15 amino acids.

The rearrangement joins TRBV9 to TRBJ2-2; 11 bases line up with TRBD2. The V gene end was trimmed by 0 bases and the J gene end by 8 bases; junction bases not matched to a gene: 12. Germline V CDR1 and CDR2: SGDLS, YYNGEE. This CDR3 region has 18 residues. Here the CDR3 reads CASSVAARLAGGGGELFF. CDR3 DNA: TGTGCCAGCAGCGTAGCTGCGCGGCTAGCGGGAGGAGGAGGGGAGCTGTTTTTT. The complete variable domain, with remaining parts taken from reference TRBV9 and TRBJ2-2, reads DSGVTQTPKHLITATGQRVTLRCSPRSGDLSVYWYQQSLDQGLQFLIQYYNGEERAKGNILERFSAQQFPDLHSELNLSSLELGDSALYFCASSVAARLAGGGGELFFGEGSRLTVL.

V usage is TRBV29-1 and J usage is TRBJ2-1; 10 bases map to TRBD2. The CDR3 totals 14 residues. V shed 8 bases, J shed 1 base, and the junction held 5 bases outside the gene matches. Germline assignment: CDR1 SQVTM and CDR2 ANQGSEA. The CDR3 DNA follows: TGCAGCTCCTCACTAGCGGGATCCTACAATGAGCAGTTCTTC. Protein product: CSSSLAGSYNEQFF.

The rearrangement links TRBV5-1 to TRBJ2-6; D is perhaps TRBD1 (5 bases). The CDR3 loop spans 17 amino acids. The V gene lost 6 bases and the J gene lost 4 bases, with 20 bases spanning the gap. Germline V CDR1 and CDR2: SGHRS, YFSETQ. The CDR3 nucleotides read TGCGCCAGCATGGGGCCAGAAAAGGAAGAAGGGGCCAACGTCCTGACTTTC. Residues: CASMGPEKEEGANVLTF.